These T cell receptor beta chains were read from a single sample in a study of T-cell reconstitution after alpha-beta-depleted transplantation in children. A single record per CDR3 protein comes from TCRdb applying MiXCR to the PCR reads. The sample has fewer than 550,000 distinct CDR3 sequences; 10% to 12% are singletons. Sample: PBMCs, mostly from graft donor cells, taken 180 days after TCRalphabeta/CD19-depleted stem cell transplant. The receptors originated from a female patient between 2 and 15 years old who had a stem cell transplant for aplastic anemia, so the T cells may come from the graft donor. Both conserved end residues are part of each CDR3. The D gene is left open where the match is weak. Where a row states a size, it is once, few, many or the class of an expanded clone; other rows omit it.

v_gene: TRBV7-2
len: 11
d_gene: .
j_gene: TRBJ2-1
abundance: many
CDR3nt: TGTGCCAGCAGCTTTGTCGGTGAGCAGTTCTTC
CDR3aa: CASSFVGEQFF

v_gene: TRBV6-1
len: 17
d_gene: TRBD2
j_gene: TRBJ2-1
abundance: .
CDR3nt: TGTGCCAGCAGTGACTGGGGACTAGCGGGAGGGCAGGGTGAGCAGTTCTTC
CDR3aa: CASSDWGLAGGQGEQFF

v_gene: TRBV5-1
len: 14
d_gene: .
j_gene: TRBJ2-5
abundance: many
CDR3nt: TGCGCCAGCAGCTACCAGGGAGTAGGAGAGACCCAGTACTTC
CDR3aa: CASSYQGVGETQYF

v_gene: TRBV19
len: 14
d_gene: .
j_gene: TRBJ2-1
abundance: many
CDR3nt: TGTGCCAGTAGTCTAGGGTACTCCTACAATGAGCAGTTCTTC
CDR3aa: CASSLGYSYNEQFF

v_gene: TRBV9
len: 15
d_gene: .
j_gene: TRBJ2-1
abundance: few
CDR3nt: TGTGCCAGCAGCGTAGGGCACAGCTCCTACAATGAGCAGTTCTTC
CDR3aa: CASSVGHSSYNEQFF

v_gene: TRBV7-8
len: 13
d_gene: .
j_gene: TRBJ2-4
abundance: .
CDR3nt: TGTGCCAGCAGCCGAAAAGGATCGGGACCTCAGTACTTC
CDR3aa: CASSRKGSGPQYF

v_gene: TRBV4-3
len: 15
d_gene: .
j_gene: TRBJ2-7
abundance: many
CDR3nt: TGCGCCAGCAGCCAAGATGCCCAGCGGTCCTACGAGCAGTACTTC
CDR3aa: CASSQDAQRSYEQYF

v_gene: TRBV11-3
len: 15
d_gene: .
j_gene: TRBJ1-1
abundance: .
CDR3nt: TGTGCCAGCAGCCCGACCCCAAATACCCGCACTGAAGCTTTCTTT
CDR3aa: CASSPTPNTRTEAFF

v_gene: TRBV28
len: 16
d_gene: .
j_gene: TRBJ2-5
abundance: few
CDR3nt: TGTGCCAGCAGTCGACGGGGACCGTTAATCCAAGAGACCCAGTACTTC
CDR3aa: CASSRRGPLIQETQYF

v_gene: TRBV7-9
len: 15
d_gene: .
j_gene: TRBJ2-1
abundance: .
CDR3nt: TGTGCCAGCAGCGCGGGACAGTCCAAGGGCGATGAGCAGTTCTTC
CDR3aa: CASSAGQSKGDEQFF